This record covers a single T cell receptor (beta chain). This sample is drawn from a study of shared clonotypes between healthy human individuals. Over several immunoSEQ plates, each subset's genomic DNA was distributed in even portions. Sequencing was performed with immunoSEQ multiplex PCR; in TCRdb, only in-frame clones are kept and a portion is missing. The sample holds about 2,100,000 clones, about 93% seen once. The germline V and J ends were trimmed by 6 bases and 2 bases, with 17 bases remaining between them. The CDR3 sequence is 16 residues long. Germline lookup yields CDR1 MNHEY and CDR2 SMNVEV (reference sequence). The naive CD8 subset, CD45RO-negative cells positively selected for CCR7, excluded terminally differentiated effector memory CD45RA+ cells.

Material for sequencing was naive CD8+ T cells from PBMCs. The TCR originated in a man aged 18 to 30 in good health. Some clones in this sample may be carry-over from other donors' samples. This chain uses TRBV27 with TRBJ1-5; TRBD1 might be the D (5 bases). The CDR3 DNA reads as TGTGCCAGCAGACCCACTCTTGGGGGTGGCAATCAGCCCCAGCATTTT. Amino acid sequence: CASRPTLGGGNQPQHF.